This note documents a single T cell receptor (beta chain) sequence. The V end was cut by 4 bases, the J end by 2 bases, with 9 bases between. The germline gives CDR1 MNHNY, CDR2 SVGAGI (reference sequence). The CDR3 extends over 13 amino acids. The sort gate was single viable CD3+CD4+CD8-CD45RO+ cells for memory CD4+ T cells. Serostatus was set by detecting CMV pp150, pp28, p38, p52 IgG. This entry comes from a study of memory CD4+ T cells and cytomegalovirus serostatus. The protocol was immunoSEQ multiplex PCR, while the TCRdb copy is restricted to in-frame clones and leaves out a portion. The sample yields about 41,000 clones, 70% to 80% seen once.

Sequencing was done on a sample of memory CD4+ T cells from blood. V is TRBV6-6 and J is TRBJ2-7; the D is unclear. This clonotype originated in an adult in good health and CMV-seronegative. The CDR3 region has the DNA TGTGCCAGCAGTTTTATTCCGCCCTACGAGCAGTACTTC. Protein sequence: CASSFIPPYEQYF.